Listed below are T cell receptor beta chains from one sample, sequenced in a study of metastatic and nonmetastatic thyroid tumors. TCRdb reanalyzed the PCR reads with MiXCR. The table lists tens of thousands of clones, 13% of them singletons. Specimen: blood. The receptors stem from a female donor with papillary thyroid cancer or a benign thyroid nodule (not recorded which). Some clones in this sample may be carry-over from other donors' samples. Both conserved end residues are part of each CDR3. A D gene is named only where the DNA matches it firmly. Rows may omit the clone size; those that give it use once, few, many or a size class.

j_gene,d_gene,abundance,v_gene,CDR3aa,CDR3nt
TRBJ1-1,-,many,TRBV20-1,CSAPDQPGSEAFF,TGCAGTGCCCCAGACCAACCAGGGTCCGAAGCTTTCTTT
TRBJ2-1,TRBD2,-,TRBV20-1,CSARPWASGNNEQFF,TGCAGTGCTCGCCCCTGGGCTAGCGGAAACAATGAGCAGTTCTTC
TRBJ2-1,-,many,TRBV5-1,CASSLEQLHSYNEQFF,TGCGCCAGCAGCTTGGAACAGCTCCACTCCTACAATGAGCAGTTCTTC
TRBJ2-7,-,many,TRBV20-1,CSARPPGALSYEQYF,TGCAGTGCTAGGCCCCCAGGGGCCCTCTCCTACGAGCAGTACTTC
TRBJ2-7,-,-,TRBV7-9,CASSLGSPKNEQYF,TGTGCCAGCAGCTTAGGTTCTCCTAAGAACGAGCAGTACTTC
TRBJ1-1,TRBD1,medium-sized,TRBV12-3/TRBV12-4,CASSLAGGAFF,TGTGCCAGCAGTTTGGCAGGGGGAGCTTTCTTT
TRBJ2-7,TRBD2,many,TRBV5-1,CASSLWASGERPPTYEQYF,TGCGCCAGCAGCTTGTGGGCTAGCGGAGAAAGGCCCCCAACCTACGAGCAGTACTTC
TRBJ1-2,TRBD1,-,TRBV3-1,CASKNRDRDQHGYTF,TGTGCCAGCAAGAATAGGGACAGGGATCAACATGGCTACACCTTC
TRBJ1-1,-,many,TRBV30,CAWSPRRNTEAFF,TGTGCCTGGAGTCCCAGACGTAACACTGAAGCTTTCTTT
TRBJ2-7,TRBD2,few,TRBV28,CASSSRIAGGIYEQYF,TGTGCCAGCAGTTCCCGTATCGCGGGAGGGATATACGAGCAGTACTTC
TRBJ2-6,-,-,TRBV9,CASSEGMWISGANVLTF,TGTGCCAGCAGCGAGGGGATGTGGATCTCTGGGGCCAACGTCCTGACTTTC